This paragraph reports one T cell receptor beta chain. The antigen is not known. Treatment specified: oral pan-JAK inhibitor, 5-10 mg twice daily. This sample stems from a study of CD8+ T cells in alopecia areata. Findings and caveats of the study: Uncertain still, given a single nonresponder, is whether baseline CD8+ expansion links to response. In scalp and blood during tofacitinib, many expanded lesional clones persisted.

V lost 0 bases and J lost 7, with 13 bases in between. CDR3 size: 14 residues. CDR1 is SGHKS, CDR2 YYEKEE, per germline (reference sequence). It was cDNA, reverse transcribed from extracted RNA, that served as the sequencing template. Using immunoSEQ multiplex PCR, the repertoire was profiled, and TCRdb retains in-frame clones only, with some absent. The sample has approximately 210,000 clones; 64% are singletons. The V gene is TRBV5-5, the J gene TRBJ1-2; D possibly corresponds to TRBD1 (5 bases). The material sequenced was CD4+ T cells sorted from blood, taken at week 4, from a patient treated with tofacitinib. The clonotype originates from a human donor with alopecia areata. CDR3 in DNA: TGTGCCAGCAGCTTGGCGGTTGGCCAGGGTGGCTACACCTTC. Residues: CASSLAVGQGGYTF.